A single sample gave rise to the 9 T cell receptor beta chains below, sequenced in a study of beta chain features in type 1 diabetes. As every portion of the isolated RNA was reverse transcribed, the sequencing read expressed TCRB transcripts. Assay used: immunoSEQ multiplex PCR; TCRdb lists only in-frame clones, some missing. The sample lists about 320,000 clones, approximately 14% occurring once. Material for sequencing was central memory CD4+ T cells from blood. Source of these receptors: a man aged 30-40 years in good health.

This clone was seen only a few times. The chain has TRBV9 and TRBJ2-1, with 12 bases aligning to TRBD2. CDR3 length equals 16 residues. V gave up 5 bases and J gave up 4 bases; unmatched junction bases: 7. Germline CDR1 and CDR2: SGDLS and YYNGEE. The CDR3 region is CASSRNGLAGYNEQFF. The DNA for the CDR3 is TGTGCCAGCAGTCGTAATGGACTAGCGGGATACAATGAGCAGTTCTTC.

The chain combines TRBV5-1 with TRBJ1-1, with TRBD1 as a possible D gene (6 bases). V was pared by 4 bases and J by 0 bases, with 16 bases between. This CDR3 contains 16 residues. Germline V gives CDR1 SGHRS, CDR2 YFSETQ. The CDR3 coding sequence is TGCGCCAGCAGCCTAGGGACATACGACATGAACACTGAAGCTTTCTTT. It encodes CASSLGTYDMNTEAFF.

V gene TRBV9 combines with J gene TRBJ1-2; a weak D match, TRBD1 (5 bases). Germline V gene sequence: CDR1 SGDLS, CDR2 YYNGEE. The length of the CDR3 is 16 residues. V gave up 0 bases and J gave up 7 bases, with 19 bases separating them. The CDR3 DNA reads as TGTGCCAGCAGCGTAGAGGGATGGGGGGAAGTCGGTGGCTACACCTTC. Encoded protein: CASSVEGWGEVGGYTF.

This clone was recorded a few times. The J gene is TRBJ2-5, the V gene TRBV7-2; TRBD1 matches 7 bases. The CDR3 has 12 amino acids. J gave up 4 bases and V 5 bases, and 1 base lay outside the gene matches. CDR1 and CDR2 (germline): SGHTA, FQGNSA. Here the CDR3 reads CASSRDRETQYF. The CDR3 DNA reads as TGTGCCAGCAGCCGGGACAGAGAGACCCAGTACTTC.

This clone was seen more than once but under ten times. The rearrangement uses TRBV5-4 and TRBJ2-7; D is uncertain. V was cut by 1 base and J by 7 bases, with 12 bases left in between. Germline-derived CDR1 and CDR2 are SGHNT and YYREEE (reference sequence). The CDR3 extends over 13 amino acids. In DNA, the CDR3 is TGTGCCAGCAGCTTGTTCTCGATCACAGAGCAGTACTTC. Protein product: CASSLFSITEQYF. Filled out from reference TRBV5-4 and TRBJ2-7, the complete variable domain reads ETGVTQSPTHLIKTRGQQVTLRCSSQSGHNTVSWYQQALGQGPQFIFQYYREEENGRGNFPPRFSGLQFPNYSSELNVNALELDDSALYLCASSLFSITEQYFGPGTRLTVT.

The rearrangement joins TRBV15 to TRBJ1-3; D not resolved. V was cut by 1 base and J by 4 bases, with 17 bases left in between. The CDR3 has 17 amino acids. CDR1 and CDR2 from the germline V gene are LNHNV and YYDKDF (reference sequence). The CDR3 protein is CATSRGPSWAGGNTIYF. CDR3 coding DNA: TGTGCCACCAGCAGAGGACCTTCCTGGGCAGGAGGAAACACCATATATTTT.

This clone was observed a few times. The V gene is TRBV7-2, the J gene TRBJ2-3; D tentatively fits TRBD1 or TRBD2 (5 bases each). Trimming stripped 8 bases from V and 1 base from J, with 10 bases between. The CDR3 length is 13 residues. Germline assignment: CDR1 SGHTA and CDR2 FQGNSA. CDR3 sequence: CASDRDRTDTQYF. The CDR3 DNA reads as TGTGCCAGCGATCGGGACCGCACAGATACGCAGTATTTT.

The V gene is TRBV29-1, the J gene TRBJ2-5; D is possibly TRBD2 (7 bases). Germline V gene data show CDR1 as SQVTM and CDR2 as ANQGSEA. This CDR3 comprises 14 residues. Trimming took off 6 bases at V and 1 base at J, with 15 bases between the two ends. The CDR3 loop reads CSVGGGGGQETQYF. The CDR3, as DNA: TGCAGCGTGGGAGGGGGGGGCGGCCAAGAGACCCAGTACTTC. The variable domain in full, with the rest retrieved from reference TRBV29-1 and TRBJ2-5, is SAVISQKPSRDICQRGTSLTIQCQVDSQVTMMFWYRQQPGQSLTLIATANQGSEATYESGFVIDKFPISRPNLTFSTLTVSNMSPEDSSIYLCSVGGGGGQETQYFGPGTRLLVL.

This clone has more than one count but fewer than ten. CDR3 region: CASSLDGTGGANTEAFF. For the CDR3, the DNA is TGTGCCAGCAGCTTAGACGGGACAGGGGGCGCGAACACTGAAGCTTTCTTT. The chain employs TRBV7-2 and TRBJ1-1, with 12 bases matching TRBD1. Germline V gene lookup returns CDR1 SGHTA and CDR2 FQGNSA. There are 17 residues in the CDR3. With 1 base clipped from V and 1 base from J, the junction kept 4 bases outside the gene matches.